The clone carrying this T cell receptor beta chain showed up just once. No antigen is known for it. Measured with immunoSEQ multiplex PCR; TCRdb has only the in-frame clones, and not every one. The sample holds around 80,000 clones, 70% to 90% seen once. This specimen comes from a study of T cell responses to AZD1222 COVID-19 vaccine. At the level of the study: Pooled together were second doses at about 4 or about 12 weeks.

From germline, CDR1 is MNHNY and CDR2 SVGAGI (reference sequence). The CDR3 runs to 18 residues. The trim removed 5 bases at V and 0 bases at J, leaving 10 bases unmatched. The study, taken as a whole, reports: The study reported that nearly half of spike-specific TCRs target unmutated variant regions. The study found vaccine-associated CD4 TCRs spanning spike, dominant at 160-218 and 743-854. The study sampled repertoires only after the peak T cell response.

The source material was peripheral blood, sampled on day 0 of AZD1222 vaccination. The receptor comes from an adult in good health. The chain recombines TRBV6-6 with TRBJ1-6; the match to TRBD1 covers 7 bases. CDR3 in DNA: TGTGCCAGCAGTCCCCGGACAGGAACGAGCTCCTATAATTCACCCCTCCACTTT. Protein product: CASSPRTGTSSYNSPLHF.